This T cell receptor (beta chain) derives from a study of cytomegalovirus exposure and HLA in healthy donors. Study-level information: T cells numbering 150 million to 200 million yielded approximately 120 million unique TCR beta sequences in an earlier analysis.

About this clone: Its antigen is as yet unknown.

Study results and limitations: What was likely a sequencing artifact was a cluster of highly shared sequence variants. Testing in vitro showed a few CMV-associated chains specific for CMV antigens.

It was with 60 Vbeta and 13 Jbeta primers that the PCR ran. The assay was immunoSEQ multiplex PCR, and TCRdb's table has in-frame clones only and misses some. The specimen's table records under 200,000 clones. This CDR3 contains 13 residues. The germline CDR1 and CDR2 sequences are SGHRS and YFSETQ. Trimming cost V 5 bases and J 1 base, with 10 bases left between them. The chain couples TRBV5-1 to TRBJ2-7; D perhaps matches TRBD2 (6 bases). This sequence was found in a young man in good health and CMV-seronegative. Input material: PBMCs. CDR3 sequence: CASRRGSSYEQYF. DNA for the CDR3: TGCGCCAGCAGGCGGGGATCATCCTACGAGCAGTACTTC.